This entry lists 30 T cell receptor beta chains sequenced from one sample in a study of metastatic and nonmetastatic thyroid tumors. Through MiXCR, TCRdb re-clonotyped the PCR reads. The data show 35,000 to 40,000 clones, about 29% seen once. Each patient went into thyroid surgery without having received any treatment. Sequencing input: blood. The receptors shown here come from a male donor with papillary thyroid cancer or a benign thyroid nodule (not recorded which). Some clones in this sample may be carry-over from other donors' samples.

This clone appeared a single time. The chain recombines TRBV9 with TRBJ2-2; D perhaps matches TRBD1 (7 bases). The length of the CDR3 is 15 residues. V gave up 0 bases and J gave up 4 bases, with 10 bases separating them. Germline CDR1 SGDLS, CDR2 YYNGEE. The CDR3 bases are TGTGCCAGCAGCGTAGGCGGGGACAGCACCGGGGAGCTGTTTTTT. Its protein product is CASSVGGDSTGELFF.

This chain links TRBV7-2 with TRBJ1-1; D ambiguous. The V end lost 0 bases, the J end lost 0 bases, and 8 bases lay between the germline ends. Germline-derived CDR1 and CDR2 are SGHTA and FQGNSA. The CDR3 length is 15 residues. The CDR3: CASSLAGPLNTEAFF. The CDR3 coding sequence is TGTGCCAGCAGCTTAGCAGGGCCCCTGAACACTGAAGCTTTCTTT. The complete variable domain, with remaining parts taken from reference TRBV7-2 and TRBJ1-1, reads GAGVSQSPSNKVTEKGKDVELRCDPISGHTALYWYRQSLGQGLEFLIYFQGNSAPDKSGLPSDRFSAERTGGSVSTLTIQRTQQEDSAVYLCASSLAGPLNTEAFFGQGTRLTVV.

A single count supports this clone. The chain employs TRBV20-1 and TRBJ2-7, with D maybe TRBD2 (5 bases). The V gene's germline CDR1 is DFQATT and CDR2 SNEGSKA (reference sequence). Trimming took 3 bases from V and 7 from J, leaving 22 bases between them. This CDR3 is built from 15 residues. The CDR3 sequence: CSASHSSSMIREQYF. DNA for the CDR3: TGCAGTGCTAGTCACAGTTCTAGCATGATCCGGGAGCAGTACTTC.

The sample holds a few counts of this clone. A junction end diverges from the germline sequence, so it may reflect a read error. Within the sample, other DNA sequences also encode this same CDR3. This chain joins TRBV27 and TRBJ2-3; TRBD1 or TRBD2 may be the D gene (6 bases each). The CDR3 runs 17 residues. Germline values: CDR1 MNHEY, CDR2 SMNVEV (reference sequence). CDR3 loop: CASSSTWREGGTDTQYF. CDR3 bases: TGTGCCAGCAGCTCAACCTGGCGTGAGGGGGGCACAGATACTCAGTATTTT.

This clone has only a few counts. The genes are TRBV12-5 and TRBJ2-2; 10 bases line up with TRBD2. Germline-derived CDR1 and CDR2 are LGHNT and FRNRAP. The CDR3 has 17 residues. The junction had 6 bases not matched to a gene; V was cut back by 5 bases and J by 0 bases. CDR3 sequence reads: CASGPGTSASNTGELFF. The CDR3 DNA follows: TGTGCTAGTGGTCCGGGGACTAGCGCCTCGAACACCGGGGAGCTGTTTTTT.

This chain uses TRBV11-1 with TRBJ1-1, with D perhaps TRBD1 (5 bases). V lost 1 base and J lost 8, with 5 bases in between. Germline V gene sequence: CDR1 SGHAT, CDR2 FQDESV (reference sequence). CDR3 size: 11 residues. CDR3 region: CASSLEGEAFF. CDR3 nucleotides: TGTGCCAGCAGCTTAGAGGGGGAAGCTTTCTTT.

The CDR3 sequence: CASSQTVNYGYTF. CDR3 nucleotides: TGTGCCAGCAGTCAGACGGTTAACTATGGCTACACCTTC. The chain uses TRBV6-1 and TRBJ1-2; D gene unclear. The V end was cut by 5 bases, the J end by 1 base, with 8 bases between. CDR1 and CDR2 from the germline V gene are MNHNS and SASEGT. The CDR3 spans 13 residues.

V is TRBV5-6 and J is TRBJ2-7, with TRBD2 matching over 9 bases. V shed 1 base, J shed 5 bases, and the junction held 7 bases outside the gene matches. This CDR3 is built from 15 residues. CDR1 and CDR2 from the germline V gene are SGHDT and YYEEEE. The CDR3 loop is CASSLSGRIEDEQYF. CDR3 in DNA: TGTGCCAGCAGCTTGAGCGGGAGGATTGAGGACGAGCAGTACTTC.

The chain recombines TRBV3-1 with TRBJ1-2, with D maybe TRBD1 (6 bases). The CDR3 runs 15 residues. V was shortened by 0 bases and J by 7 bases, with 15 bases between the two germline ends. CDR1 LGHDT and CDR2 YNNKEL come from the germline V gene (reference sequence). The CDR3 region has the DNA TGTGCCAGCAGCCAAGATACGCCAGGGGAGGGTGGCTACACCTTC. It is translated as CASSQDTPGEGGYTF.

The chain recombines TRBV18 with TRBJ2-1; no firm D call. Germline CDR1 reads KGHSH; CDR2 reads LQKENI. V lost 4 bases, J lost 9 bases, and 10 bases lay in between. The CDR3 extends over 12 amino acids. The CDR3 region is CASSHPESEQFF. CDR3 nucleotides: TGTGCCAGCTCACACCCTGAGTCTGAGCAGTTCTTC.

The chain is built from TRBV9 and TRBJ2-7, with 8 positions matching TRBD1. Germline loops: CDR1 SGDLS, CDR2 YYNGEE. Trimming at V came to 0 bases and at J to 5 bases, leaving 4 bases not matched to a gene. This CDR3 comprises 14 residues. The CDR3 bases are TGTGCCAGCAGCGTAGCAGGACAGGGAAACGAGCAGTACTTC. Protein product: CASSVAGQGNEQYF. The whole variable domain, filled in from reference TRBV9 and TRBJ2-7, reads DSGVTQTPKHLITATGQRVTLRCSPRSGDLSVYWYQQSLDQGLQFLIQYYNGEERAKGNILERFSAQQFPDLHSELNLSSLELGDSALYFCASSVAGQGNEQYFGPGTRLTVT.

The chain combines TRBV28 with TRBJ1-2; D gene ambiguous. CDR1 is MDHEN, CDR2 SYDVKM, per germline. The V end was cut by 1 base, the J end by 8 bases, with 20 bases between. The CDR3 totals 16 residues. Here the CDR3 reads CASSLLGRRQYNGYTF. The CDR3 nucleotides are TGTGCCAGCAGTTTATTGGGCCGGAGACAATATAACGGCTACACCTTC.

This chain joins TRBV19 and TRBJ2-5, with D unresolved. The germline CDR1 and CDR2 sequences are LNHDA and SQIVND (reference sequence). This CDR3 spans 11 amino acids. Trimming stripped 9 bases from V and 2 bases from J, with 7 bases between. The CDR3 is CASGQQETQYF. The CDR3 DNA reads TGTGCCAGCGGTCAGCAAGAGACCCAGTACTTC.

This clone showed up many times. This may be a read error: a much more frequent sequence differs by one nucleotide. This sample includes further DNA sequences coding for the same CDR3. Written as DNA, the CDR3 is TGTGCCATCAGTGACCAGAAAGCGGGAGGGCCACCGTCCTATGAGCAGTACTTC. Protein product: CAISDQKAGGPPSYEQYF. The V call is TRBV10-3, the J call TRBJ2-7, with TRBD2 matching over 10 bases. The germline V gene has CDR1 ENHRY and CDR2 SYGVKD. The length of the CDR3 is 18 residues.

The chain is built from TRBV6-1 and TRBJ2-1; 11 bases agree with TRBD2. The germline V gene has CDR1 MNHNS and CDR2 SASEGT. The CDR3 spans 15 residues. J lost 7 bases, V lost 4 bases, and 6 bases had no gene match. CDR3 DNA: TGTGCCAGCAGTGCATATAGCGGGAGGGGGAATGAGCAGTTCTTC. Translated: CASSAYSGRGNEQFF.

This rearrangement joins TRBV5-1 to TRBJ1-2; D uncertain. Germline loops: CDR1 SGHRS, CDR2 YFSETQ. CDR3 length: 13 residues. The V end lost 1 base, the J end lost 3 bases, and 7 bases lay between the germline ends. The CDR3 DNA reads as TGCGCCAGCAGCTTGACAGACCACTATGGCTACACCTTC. Its translation is CASSLTDHYGYTF.

This clone came up a few times. The chain has TRBV19 and TRBJ2-7, with TRBD1 as a possible D gene (7 bases). Germline CDR1 LNHDA, CDR2 SQIVND (reference sequence). The CDR3 covers 13 residues. V shed 5 bases and J shed 3 bases, with 11 bases lying between them. CDR3 coding DNA: TGTGCCAGTAGTTCCCAGGGGGGCTACGAGCAGTACTTC. Residues: CASSSQGGYEQYF.

Of note for this clone: A read error may account for a junction end that differs from germline. The genes are TRBV20-1 and TRBJ2-1; 8 nucleotides align to TRBD1. The CDR3 is 16 amino acids. The germline gives CDR1 DFQATT, CDR2 SNEGSKA (reference sequence). The CDR3 DNA is TGCAGTGCTAGAGATCCTGGGACAGGCGCGAACAATGAGCGGTTCTTC. The encoded protein is CSARDPGTGANNERFF.

V gene TRBV5-1 combines with J gene TRBJ1-3; D call uncertain. CDR1 and CDR2 from the germline V gene are SGHRS and YFSETQ. CDR3 length: 15 residues. Trimming took off 5 bases at V and 0 bases at J, with 12 bases between the two ends. This CDR3 reads CASRNHWNSGNTIYF. For the CDR3, the DNA is TGCGCCAGCAGAAACCACTGGAACTCTGGAAACACCATATATTTT.

The genes are TRBV20-1 and TRBJ1-2; D is unresolved. V was pared by 2 bases and J by 5 bases, with 12 bases between. Germline CDR1 reads DFQATT; CDR2 reads SNEGSKA (reference sequence). The CDR3 totals 13 residues. The CDR3 sequence is CSARPRTDYGYTF. DNA for the CDR3: TGCAGTGCTAGACCTAGGACGGATTATGGCTACACCTTC.

This clone was seen repeatedly, ten times or more. The V gene is TRBV28, the J gene TRBJ2-1; D gene unclear. This CDR3 is built from 15 residues. Per the germline V gene, CDR1 is MDHEN and CDR2 is SYDVKM. Trimming took off 6 bases at V and 5 bases at J, with 17 bases between the two ends. This chain's CDR3 is CASSPTRKVHNEQFF. The CDR3 nucleotides are TGTGCCAGCAGCCCCACCCGTAAAGTTCACAATGAGCAGTTCTTC. The complete variable domain, with remaining parts taken from reference TRBV28 and TRBJ2-1, reads DVKVTQSSRYLVKRTGEKVFLECVQDMDHENMFWYRQDPGLGLRLIYFSYDVKMKEKGDIPEGYSVSREKKERFSLILESASTNQTSMYLCASSPTRKVHNEQFFGPGTRLTVL.

The V and J genes are TRBV27 and TRBJ2-3; a weak D match, TRBD2 (6 bases). Between the trimmed V and J ends, which lost 1 base and 4 bases, there was a span of 9 bases. CDR3 length equals 14 residues. Germline values: CDR1 MNHEY, CDR2 SMNVEV (reference sequence). CDR3 in DNA: TGTGCCAGCAGTTTATGGGGGGTGCCAGATACGCAGTATTTT. This sequence encodes CASSLWGVPDTQYF.

This chain links TRBV11-3 with TRBJ2-6; D is ambiguous. Germline V gene data show CDR1 as SGHNT and CDR2 as YENEEA. The CDR3 contains 15 residues. The V end was cut by 1 base, the J end by 0 bases, with 4 bases between. The CDR3 DNA reads TGTGCCAGCAGCTTAGGGATCTCTGGGGCCAACGTCCTGACTTTC. Amino acids: CASSLGISGANVLTF.

This clone showed up many times. The DNA for the CDR3 is TGTGCCAGCAGTGAAGCGCGGAGTTGGGGGGTTTTAACAGATACGCAGTATTTT. Its protein product is CASSEARSWGVLTDTQYF. This chain joins TRBV2 and TRBJ2-3, with D possibly matching TRBD2 (6 bases). Trimming left V 0 bases short and J 3 bases short, with 19 bases between. CDR3 length: 18 residues. Germline V gene lookup returns CDR1 SNHLY and CDR2 FYNNEI.

On this clone itself: The identical CDR3 is also encoded by other nucleotide sequences in the sample. J is TRBJ2-7 and V is TRBV20-1; D gene uncertain. CDR1 is DFQATT, CDR2 SNEGSKA, per germline (reference sequence). Deletions cut 0 bases from V and 3 bases from J, with 9 bases between. The CDR3 covers 13 residues. CDR3 sequence: CSARDGYSYEQYF. CDR3 DNA sequence: TGCAGTGCTAGAGATGGGTATAGCTACGAGCAGTACTTC.

This clone was found many times. The rearrangement uses TRBV5-1 and TRBJ2-6; D may be TRBD2 (6 bases). CDR1 is SGHRS and CDR2 is YFSETQ in the germline V gene. The CDR3 has 20 amino acids. Trimming took 4 bases from V and 0 from J, leaving 23 bases between them. The CDR3 sequence: CASSPSLNGRDLSGANVLTF. In nucleotides, the CDR3 is TGCGCCAGCAGCCCCTCGTTGAATGGGCGGGACCTCTCTGGGGCCAACGTCCTGACTTTC. Supplemented by reference TRBV5-1 and TRBJ2-6, the full variable domain reads KAGVTQTPRYLIKTRGQQVTLSCSPISGHRSVSWYQQTPGQGLQFLFEYFSETQRNKGNFPGRFSGRQFSNSRSEMNVSTLELGDSALYLCASSPSLNGRDLSGANVLTFGAGSRLTVL.

This clone was counted only a few times. The chain recombines TRBV28 with TRBJ2-7; 8 bases agree with TRBD1. Germline V gene data show CDR1 as MDHEN and CDR2 as SYDVKM. The V and J ends lost 9 bases and 6 bases, in that order; junction bases with no gene match: 7. The CDR3 consists of 12 residues. The CDR3 loop reads CASTTGDGEQYF. The CDR3 bases are TGTGCCAGTACGACAGGGGATGGCGAGCAGTACTTC.

This clone was seen repeatedly, ten times or more. V is TRBV30 and J is TRBJ2-7; 13 bases are a match to TRBD2. The V segment lost 4 bases and the J segment 7 bases; nucleotides outside the gene matches: 10. The CDR3 is 15 amino acids. Per the germline V gene, CDR1 is GTSNPN and CDR2 is SVGIG (reference sequence). The chain's CDR3 is CAWNFGLAGAQEQYF. Written as DNA, the CDR3 is TGTGCCTGGAACTTCGGACTAGCGGGGGCTCAGGAGCAGTACTTC.

V gene TRBV18 combines with J gene TRBJ2-7; 7 nucleotides match TRBD2. The germline V gene encodes CDR1 KGHSH and CDR2 LQKENI. This CDR3 comprises 15 residues. The trim removed 8 bases at V and 5 bases at J, leaving 15 bases unmatched. The DNA of the CDR3 is TGTGCCAGCCATGGCGGGGGTGTGAATTTGCACGAGCAGTACTTC. Translating gives CASHGGGVNLHEQYF. The full variable domain, completed using reference TRBV18 and TRBJ2-7, is NAGVMQNPRHLVRRRGQEARLRCSPMKGHSHVYWYRQLPEEGLKFMVYLQKENIIDESGMPKERFSAEFPKEGPSILRIQQVVRGDSAAYFCASHGGGVNLHEQYFGPGTRLTVT.

This clone was observed many times. V usage is TRBV11-2 and J usage is TRBJ1-1; TRBD1 matches at 8 bases. There are 13 residues in the CDR3. With V trimmed by 3 bases and J by 4 bases, 1 base remained unmatched. CDR1 and CDR2 (germline): SGHAT, FQNNGV. The CDR3 DNA follows: TGTGCCAGCAGCTTCGACAGGGGCACTGAAGCTTTCTTT. It is translated as CASSFDRGTEAFF.